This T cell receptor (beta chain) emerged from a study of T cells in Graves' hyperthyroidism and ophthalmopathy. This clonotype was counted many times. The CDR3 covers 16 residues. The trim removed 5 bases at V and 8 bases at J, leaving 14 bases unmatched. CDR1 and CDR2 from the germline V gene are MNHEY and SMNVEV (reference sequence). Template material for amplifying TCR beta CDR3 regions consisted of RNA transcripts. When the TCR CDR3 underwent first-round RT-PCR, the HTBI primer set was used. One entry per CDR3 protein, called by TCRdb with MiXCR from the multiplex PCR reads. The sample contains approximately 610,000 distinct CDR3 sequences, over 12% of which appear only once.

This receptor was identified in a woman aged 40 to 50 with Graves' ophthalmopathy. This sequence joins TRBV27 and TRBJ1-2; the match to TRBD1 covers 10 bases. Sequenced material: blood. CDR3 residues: CASSRRTGGFVEGYTF. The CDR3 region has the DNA TGTGCCAGCAGTCGGCGGACAGGGGGTTTCGTGGAGGGCTACACCTTC.